Listed here are 26 T cell receptor beta chains from one sample, sequenced in a study of metastatic and nonmetastatic thyroid tumors. Every patient underwent thyroid surgery untreated. TCRdb reassembled clones from the PCR reads with MiXCR. The sample holds 6,800 or so clones, 3.3% seen once. Sequencing input: tumor tissue. These receptors were taken from a female donor with papillary thyroid cancer or a benign thyroid nodule (not recorded which). Some clones in this sample may be carry-over from other donors' samples.

This clone came up many times. The conserved final phenylalanine or tryptophan is absent from the CDR3, which likely points to a read error. V gene TRBV20-1 combines with J gene TRBJ2-1; no firm D call. The germline V gene has CDR1 DFQATT and CDR2 SNEGSKA (reference sequence). This CDR3 comprises 12 residues. V dropped 0 bases and J dropped 6 bases, with 6 bases sitting between them. CDR3 protein: CSARDPLNEQFV. The CDR3 DNA reads as TGCAGTGCTAGAGATCCCCTCAATGAGCAGTTCGTC.

This clone was found many times. This chain connects TRBV28 to TRBJ2-5; no reliable D call. CDR1 is MDHEN, CDR2 SYDVKM, per germline. The V gene lost 3 bases and the J gene lost 5 bases, with 10 bases spanning the gap. The CDR3 has 13 residues. CDR3 nucleotide sequence: TGTGCCAGCAGTTTGGTCGGGTTGGAGACCCAGTACTTC. This sequence encodes CASSLVGLETQYF.

As to this clone: Being one base from a much bigger clone, this may be a read error. The gene calls are TRBV7-9 and TRBJ2-5; 11 bases align to TRBD1. The germline V gene encodes CDR1 SEHNR and CDR2 FQNEAQ (reference sequence). V lost 7 bases, J lost 7 bases, and 11 bases stayed unmatched. The CDR3 extends over 15 amino acids. The CDR3 sequence is CASTHPGQGEGTQYF. CDR3 in DNA: TGTGCCAGCACCCACCCGGGACAGGGGGAAGGGACCCAGTACTTC.

Judged by abundance, this clone is medium-sized (0.01 to 0.1%). The rearrangement uses TRBV6-1 and TRBJ1-1, with D perhaps TRBD1 (5 bases). CDR3 size: 13 residues. Per the germline V gene, CDR1 is MNHNS and CDR2 is SASEGT. Trimming removed 5 bases from V and 11 bases from J, with 18 bases in between. The DNA of the CDR3 is TGTGCCAGCAGTACCGGGACGCCTTCATGGGCTTTCTTT. It is translated as CASSTGTPSWAFF.

The CDR3 loop is CASTSGTTNYGYTF. CDR3 coding DNA: TGTGCCAGCACCTCCGGGACCACCAACTATGGCTACACCTTC. This chain links TRBV6-1 with TRBJ1-2; D may be TRBD1 (5 bases). This CDR3 comprises 14 residues. Germline V gene sequence: CDR1 MNHNS, CDR2 SASEGT. Between the trimmed V and J ends, which lost 7 bases and 2 bases, there was a span of 14 bases.

This clone was seen at least ten times. The chain links TRBV27 to TRBJ2-5; 10 bases are a match to TRBD1. Unmatched junction bases numbered 7, after V lost 4 bases and J lost 5 bases. Per germline, CDR1 MNHEY and CDR2 SMNVEV (reference sequence). CDR3 length: 15 amino acids. This CDR3 reads CASSSPGQGIETQYF. The CDR3 DNA follows: TGTGCCAGCAGTTCCCCGGGACAGGGGATCGAGACCCAGTACTTC.

Within the sample, this clone is medium-sized. This CDR3 is CASTFTAGYNEQFF. Written as DNA, the CDR3 is TGCGCCAGCACATTCACAGCGGGATATAATGAGCAGTTCTTC. The V and J genes are TRBV5-1 and TRBJ2-1, with TRBD2 identical over 7 bases. The CDR3 is 14 residues long. CDR1 and CDR2 (germline): SGHRS, YFSETQ. J was trimmed by 7 bases and V by 6 bases; bases with no gene match: 10.

This clone was observed at least ten times. The chain recombines TRBV25-1 with TRBJ1-2; TRBD1 aligns across 8 bases. From germline, CDR1 is MGHDK and CDR2 SYGVNS. The CDR3 extends over 12 amino acids. The trim removed 3 bases at V and 8 bases at J, leaving 2 bases unmatched. CDR3 DNA: TGTGCCAGCAGTGAGACAGGGGACGGCTACACCTTC. It is translated as CASSETGDGYTF.

The genes are TRBV11-3 and TRBJ2-5; weak D call: TRBD2 (6 bases). Per germline, CDR1 SGHNT and CDR2 YENEEA. Between the trimmed V and J ends, which lost 4 bases and 2 bases, there was a span of 14 bases. The CDR3 sequence is 15 residues long. CDR3 sequence (DNA): TGTGCCAGCAGCTCCGTTGGGGGGTTACAAGAGACCCAGTACTTC. Amino acids: CASSSVGGLQETQYF.

By sample share, this clone is medium-sized. V gene TRBV11-3 combines with J gene TRBJ2-5; D not certain. The CDR3 consists of 13 residues. V gave up 5 bases and J gave up 4 bases, with 11 bases separating them. CDR1 SGHNT and CDR2 YENEEA come from the germline V gene. As DNA, the CDR3 is TGTGCCAGCAGCCTCAACCCCGGAGAGACCCAGTACTTC. Residues: CASSLNPGETQYF.

This clone was observed at least ten times. The chain recombines TRBV5-4 with TRBJ2-7; 13 bases match TRBD2. The V gene end was trimmed by 2 bases and the J gene end by 2 bases; junction bases not matched to a gene: 4. The CDR3 consists of 16 residues. CDR1 is SGHNT, CDR2 YYREEE, per germline (reference sequence). CDR3 region: CASSFGGTSGTYEQYF. CDR3 DNA sequence: TGTGCCAGCAGCTTCGGGGGGACTAGCGGGACCTACGAGCAGTACTTC.

This clone is medium-sized in the sample. This rearrangement joins TRBV27 to TRBJ1-5; 8 nucleotides match TRBD1. V lost 5 bases and J lost 5; bases outside the gene matches: 5. This CDR3 is built from 14 residues. Looked up from germline, CDR1 is MNHEY and CDR2 is SMNVEV (reference sequence). CDR3 in DNA: TGTGCCAGCAGTAACGGACAGGGCCATCAGCCCCAGCATTTT. Its protein product is CASSNGQGHQPQHF.

By share, this clone ranks as medium-sized. The V and J genes are TRBV11-3 and TRBJ2-5, with 10 bases matching TRBD2. Germline trimming cut 3 bases from V and 5 bases from J; bases unmatched to any gene: 9. Germline V gene data show CDR1 as SGHNT and CDR2 as YENEEA. The CDR3 covers 16 residues. The CDR3 bases are TGTGCCAGCAGCTTCGGGAGCGGGAGGGGTGAGGAGACCCAGTACTTC. Encoded protein: CASSFGSGRGEETQYF.

By sample share, this clone is medium-sized. The chain recombines TRBV30 with TRBJ1-2; D is perhaps TRBD1 (5 bases). Between the trimmed V and J ends, which lost 3 bases and 0 bases, there was a span of 5 bases. The CDR3 length is 12 residues. CDR1 GTSNPN and CDR2 SVGIG come from the germline V gene (reference sequence). The CDR3 bases are TGTGCCTGGAGGACAGCTAACTATGGCTACACCTTC. Its protein is CAWRTANYGYTF.

This clone occurred many times. As DNA, the CDR3 is TGTGCCAGCAGTTACGGGACAGGGCAATCTAATGAAAAACTGTTTTTT. This sequence encodes CASSYGTGQSNEKLFF. The chain joins TRBV27 to TRBJ1-4; 9 positions agree with TRBD1. Germline CDR1 reads MNHEY; CDR2 reads SMNVEV (reference sequence). V was pared by 4 bases and J by 3 bases, with 6 bases of the junction left unmatched. This CDR3 is 16 amino acids long.

This clone was detected many times. A much larger clone lies a single base off, so this may be a read error. Other DNA variants within this sample encode the same CDR3. The chain recombines TRBV4-1 with TRBJ1-5, with TRBD1 matching 8 bases. CDR3 length: 18 residues. From germline, CDR1 is MGHRA and CDR2 YSYEKL. The V and J ends lost 1 base and 1 base, in that order; junction bases with no gene match: 9. The CDR3 here is CASSQGWQGAISNQPQHF. CDR3 DNA sequence: TGCGCCAGCAGCCAAGGGTGGCAGGGGGCGATCAGCAATCAGCCCCAGCATTTT.

This clone counts as medium-sized. The V gene is TRBV6-1, the J gene TRBJ2-5; 8 bases match TRBD1. The CDR3 runs to 13 residues. V trimming: 6 bases; J trimming: 5 bases; junction bases outside the gene matches: 5. CDR1 is MNHNS, CDR2 SASEGT, per germline. Here the CDR3 reads CASRGQGLETQYF. The CDR3 DNA reads TGTGCCAGCAGAGGACAGGGTCTTGAGACCCAGTACTTC.

This clone is termed medium-sized. The gene calls are TRBV27 and TRBJ1-1; 8 nucleotides agree with TRBD1. The CDR3 has 14 amino acids. The V gene end was trimmed by 5 bases and the J gene end by 5 bases; junction bases not matched to a gene: 7. Germline CDR1 is MNHEY and CDR2 is SMNVEV (reference sequence). In nucleotides, the CDR3 is TGTGCCAGCAGTCCACGACAGGGGAATACTGAAGCTTTCTTT. This codes for CASSPRQGNTEAFF.

By its share, this clone is medium-sized. The V and J genes are TRBV9 and TRBJ1-6, with D possibly TRBD1 on 5 matching bases. The CDR3 contains 16 residues. Trimming removed 4 bases from V and 7 bases from J, with 18 bases in between. Germline V gene data show CDR1 as SGDLS and CDR2 as YYNGEE. CDR3 bases: TGTGCCAGCAGCCAAGCCCCCGGGGGATACAATTCACCCCTCCACTTT. Translation gives CASSQAPGGYNSPLHF.

By sample fraction, this clone is medium-sized. The chain links TRBV6-1 to TRBJ2-7; 8 bases fit TRBD2. J gave up 0 bases and V 6 bases, and 13 bases lay outside the gene matches. This CDR3 has 17 residues. Germline values: CDR1 MNHNS, CDR2 SASEGT. In nucleotides, the CDR3 is TGTGCCAGCAGATTCAGCGGGAGTAGCAGTAGCTCCTACGAGCAGTACTTC. It is translated as CASRFSGSSSSSYEQYF.

This clone is deemed medium-sized (0.01 to 0.1%). The CDR3 loop is CSARAAHREMYTGELFF. In DNA, the CDR3 is TGCAGTGCCCGGGCGGCCCATCGGGAGATGTACACCGGGGAGCTGTTTTTT. V is TRBV20-1 and J is TRBJ2-2, with D perhaps matching TRBD2 (6 bases). The CDR3 contains 17 residues. Germline V gene lookup returns CDR1 DFQATT and CDR2 SNEGSKA (reference sequence). The V gene lost 6 bases and the J gene lost 3 bases, with 23 bases spanning the gap.

In its sample, this clone ranks as medium-sized. The chain couples TRBV6-1 to TRBJ2-6, with a possible D match to TRBD2 (5 bases). V lost 5 bases and J lost 0, with 14 bases in between. The germline V gene encodes CDR1 MNHNS and CDR2 SASEGT. The CDR3 length is 17 residues. Written as DNA, the CDR3 is TGTGCCAGCAGTCGGACTTCCTCAAGCTCTGGGGCCAACGTCCTGACTTTC. Residues: CASSRTSSSSGANVLTF.

This clone is medium-sized (0.01 to 0.1%) within its sample. The genes are TRBV24-1 and TRBJ1-2; D is possibly TRBD1 (5 bases). Germline CDR1 KGHDR, CDR2 SFDVKD. The CDR3 has 12 amino acids. The V and J ends lost 8 bases and 3 bases respectively, with 9 bases between them. The CDR3 region has the DNA TGTGCCACCATGGGACCGGACTATGGCTACACCTTC. Its protein is CATMGPDYGYTF.

This clone was observed at least ten times. The CDR3 carries no conserved terminal phenylalanine or tryptophan, so it likely arises from a read error. The J gene is TRBJ2-1, the V gene TRBV20-1; the D gene is possibly TRBD2 (6 bases). V gave up 6 bases and J gave up 3 bases, with 15 bases separating them. Germline-derived CDR1 and CDR2 are DFQATT and SNEGSKA (reference sequence). The CDR3 covers 14 residues. The chain's CDR3 is CSADSGTHYNEQFV. CDR3 coding DNA: TGCAGTGCCGACTCCGGGACTCACTACAATGAGCAGTTCGTC.

In this sample, this clone is medium-sized (0.01 to 0.1%). V usage is TRBV19 and J usage is TRBJ2-1; no definite D call. V lost 3 bases and J lost 0, with 12 bases in between. This CDR3 has 16 amino acids. Germline loops: CDR1 LNHDA, CDR2 SQIVND (reference sequence). DNA for the CDR3: TGTGCCAGTAGTATCGGGCGGAGAAGCTCCTACAATGAGCAGTTCTTC. Protein sequence: CASSIGRRSSYNEQFF. The full variable domain, in which reference TRBV19 and TRBJ2-1 provide the parts outside the CDR3, is DGGITQSPKYLFRKEGQNVTLSCEQNLNHDAMYWYRQDPGQGLRLIYYSQIVNDFQKGDIAEGYSVSREKKESFPLTVTSAQKNPTAFYLCASSIGRRSSYNEQFFGPGTRLTVL.

This clone is judged hyperexpanded (1% or more). This chain joins TRBV12-3 or TRBV12-4 and TRBJ1-1; D not certain. CDR3 length: 15 residues. Trimming stripped 6 bases from V and 2 bases from J, with 16 bases between. The CDR3 reads CASSLLSIINTEAFF. CDR3 in DNA: TGTGCCAGCAGCCTTCTGTCTATAATTAACACTGAAGCTTTCTTT.